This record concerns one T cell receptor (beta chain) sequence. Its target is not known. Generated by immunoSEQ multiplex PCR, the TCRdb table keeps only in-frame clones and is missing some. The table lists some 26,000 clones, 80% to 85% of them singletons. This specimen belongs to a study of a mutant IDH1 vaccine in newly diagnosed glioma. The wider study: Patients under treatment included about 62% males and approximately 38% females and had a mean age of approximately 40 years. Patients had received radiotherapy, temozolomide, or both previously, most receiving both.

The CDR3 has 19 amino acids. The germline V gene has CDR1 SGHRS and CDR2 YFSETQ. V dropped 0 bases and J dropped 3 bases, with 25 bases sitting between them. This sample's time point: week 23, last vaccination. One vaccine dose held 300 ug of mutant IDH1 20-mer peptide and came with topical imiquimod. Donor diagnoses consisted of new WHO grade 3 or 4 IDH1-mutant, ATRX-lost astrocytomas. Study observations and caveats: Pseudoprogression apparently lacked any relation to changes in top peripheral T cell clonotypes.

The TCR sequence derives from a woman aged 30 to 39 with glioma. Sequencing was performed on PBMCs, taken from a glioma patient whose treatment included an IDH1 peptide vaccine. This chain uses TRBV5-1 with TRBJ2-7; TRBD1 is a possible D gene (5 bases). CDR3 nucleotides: TGCGCCAGCAGCTTGGCCGGTGATCAGGAAGGGTACAGGCTCTACGAGCAGTACTTC. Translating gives CASSLAGDQEGYRLYEQYF.